The 22 T cell receptor beta chains in this list originate from one sample, sequenced in a study of cytomegalovirus exposure and HLA in healthy donors. The PCR ran on 60 Vbeta and 13 Jbeta primers. Assay: immunoSEQ multiplex PCR; the TCRdb copy retains only in-frame clones and omits some. The sample lists 150,000 to 200,000 clones; roughly 80% were seen once. The sample was PBMCs. The receptors come from a boy younger than 18 in good health and CMV-seronegative.

The V and J genes are TRBV6-5 and TRBJ1-2, with D uncertain. V was cut by 2 bases and J by 4 bases, with 8 bases left in between. Germline lookup yields CDR1 MNHEY and CDR2 SVGAGI. The CDR3 covers 13 residues. Here the CDR3 reads CASSYDLSYGYTF. CDR3 sequence (DNA): TGTGCCAGCAGTTACGACTTAAGCTATGGCTACACCTTC.

This clone occurred a few times. V is TRBV7-2 and J is TRBJ2-4, with TRBD1 matching over 8 bases. Germline CDR1 and CDR2: SGHTA and FQGNSA. Germline trimming cut 4 bases from V and 3 bases from J; bases unmatched to any gene: 2. The CDR3 sequence is 14 residues long. The CDR3 loop reads CASSWTGFKNIQYF. The CDR3 DNA follows: TGTGCCAGCAGCTGGACAGGGTTCAAAAACATTCAGTACTTC.

The J gene is TRBJ1-1, the V gene TRBV2; 7 positions agree with TRBD1. V lost 9 bases, J lost 5 bases, and 9 bases stayed unmatched. The CDR3 consists of 13 residues. Germline values: CDR1 SNHLY, CDR2 FYNNEI. This CDR3 is CASTGDRGTEAFF. The CDR3 region has the DNA TGTGCCAGTACAGGGGATAGGGGGACTGAAGCTTTCTTT. Based on the CDR3 plus reference TRBV2 and TRBJ1-1, the full variable domain is EPEVTQTPSHQVTQMGQEVILRCVPISNHLYFYWYRQILGQKVEFLVSFYNNEISEKSEIFDDQFSVERPDGSNFTLKIRSTKLEDSAMYFCASTGDRGTEAFFGQGTRLTVV.

This clone came up once. The J gene is TRBJ2-3, the V gene TRBV29-1; D is uncertain. Trimming removed 5 bases at V and 0 bases at J, with 12 bases between. Per germline, CDR1 SQVTM and CDR2 ANQGSEA. The CDR3 consists of 14 residues. The CDR3 sequence is CSVRRASSTDTQYF. In DNA, the CDR3 is TGCAGCGTTCGGAGAGCTTCTAGCACAGATACGCAGTATTTT.

This clone is a singleton in its sample. This rearrangement joins TRBV7-9 to TRBJ2-7; no firm D call. The germline V gene encodes CDR1 SEHNR and CDR2 FQNEAQ (reference sequence). CDR3 length: 12 amino acids. Trimming took 2 bases from V and 4 from J, leaving 6 bases between them. The CDR3 bases are TGTGCCAGCAGCTTAAACACGTACGAGCAGTACTTC. Protein: CASSLNTYEQYF.

V gene TRBV4-1 combines with J gene TRBJ1-1; TRBD1 matches 7 bases. Germline-derived CDR1 and CDR2 are MGHRA and YSYEKL. The CDR3 contains 15 residues. Trimming cost V 2 bases and J 1 base; bases outside gene matches: 4. The chain's CDR3 is CASSQSGGRNTEAFF. CDR3 bases: TGCGCCAGCAGCCAATCAGGGGGACGGAACACTGAAGCTTTCTTT.

The chain has TRBV7-6 and TRBJ2-7, with a weak D call TRBD2 (6 bases). V shed 1 base and J shed 0 bases, with 10 bases lying between them. The CDR3 totals 15 residues. Germline CDR1 reads SGHVS; CDR2 reads FNYEAQ. The DNA for the CDR3 is TGTGCCAGCAGCTTAGAGGCGGGGAACTCCTACGAGCAGTACTTC. This encodes CASSLEAGNSYEQYF.

The V and J genes are TRBV6-1 and TRBJ1-5; 7 bases match TRBD1. Germline-derived CDR1 and CDR2 are MNHNS and SASEGT. CDR3 length equals 15 residues. The V and J ends lost 7 bases and 3 bases, in that order; junction bases with no gene match: 9. The CDR3 here is CASIKGAGINQPQHF. CDR3 coding DNA: TGTGCCAGCATCAAGGGGGCGGGGATCAATCAGCCCCAGCATTTT.

The rearrangement joins TRBV10-3 to TRBJ1-6; a possible D gene is TRBD1 (5 bases). V lost 6 bases and J 8 bases, leaving 14 bases between the germline ends. The length of the CDR3 is 14 residues. From germline, CDR1 is ENHRY and CDR2 SYGVKD. The CDR3 DNA is TGTGCCATCAGCCGGTCGGGGGTGGATTCACCCCTCCACTTT. Its translation is CAISRSGVDSPLHF.

The chain links TRBV5-1 to TRBJ2-5, with D possibly TRBD1 on 6 matching bases. CDR3 length: 16 residues. V was shortened by 2 bases and J by 4 bases, with 18 bases between the two germline ends. From germline, CDR1 is SGHRS and CDR2 YFSETQ. The CDR3 loop is CASSFAGQTGIETQYF. The CDR3 DNA is TGCGCCAGCAGCTTCGCGGGCCAGACAGGAATAGAGACCCAGTACTTC.

This clone was seen only once. This chain joins TRBV5-6 and TRBJ2-1, with a weak D call TRBD2 (5 bases). The germline CDR1 and CDR2 sequences are SGHDT and YYEEEE. Trimming pared 7 bases from V and 0 bases from J, leaving 11 bases between. This CDR3 comprises 14 residues. CDR3 loop: CASQSGSSYNEQFF. The CDR3 bases are TGTGCCAGCCAGAGCGGTAGCTCCTACAATGAGCAGTTCTTC.

The rearrangement joins TRBV15 to TRBJ2-7; D not resolved. Germline V gene sequence: CDR1 LNHNV, CDR2 YYDKDF (reference sequence). V was shortened by 4 bases and J by 3 bases, with 10 bases between the two germline ends. The CDR3 spans 13 residues. The CDR3 nucleotides read TGTGCCACCAGCATTAGAAGTAGCTACGAGCAGTACTTC. Protein sequence: CATSIRSSYEQYF.

The chain has TRBV5-1 and TRBJ2-1; 8 nucleotides align to TRBD2. In germline, CDR1 is SGHRS, CDR2 YFSETQ. With 4 bases clipped from V and 8 bases from J, the junction kept 17 bases outside the gene matches. This CDR3 spans 17 amino acids. CDR3 nucleotide sequence: TGCGCCAGCAGCCGTTTTGGTTTTGAGCGGGAGAATTATGAGCAGTTCTTC. Protein: CASSRFGFERENYEQFF.

The chain employs TRBV27 and TRBJ1-5, with TRBD1 matching 7 bases. The CDR3 has 14 amino acids. Germline trimming cut 6 bases from V and 2 bases from J; bases unmatched to any gene: 4. Germline lookup yields CDR1 MNHEY and CDR2 SMNVEV (reference sequence). The CDR3 region is CASRFTGGNQPQHF. The DNA for the CDR3 is TGTGCCAGCAGGTTTACAGGGGGCAATCAGCCCCAGCATTTT.

The chain has TRBV5-6 and TRBJ2-5; 7 bases fit TRBD1. The end of the DNA is better explained by TRBJ2-7, so the J call may be wrong. The CDR3 extends over 13 amino acids. Germline V gives CDR1 SGHDT, CDR2 YYEEEE. Here the CDR3 reads CASSLGQSYEQYF. In DNA, the CDR3 is TGTGCCAGCAGCCTGGGACAGTCCTACGAGCAGTACTTC.

The chain recombines TRBV5-1 with TRBJ2-2; D unresolved. The V end was cut by 4 bases, the J end by 4 bases, with 8 bases between. CDR1 is SGHRS, CDR2 YFSETQ, per germline. The length of the CDR3 is 13 residues. The CDR3 DNA follows: TGCGCCAGCAGCGGTTTCGGCACCGGGGAGCTGTTTTTT. Protein: CASSGFGTGELFF.

This clone was detected once. The J gene is TRBJ2-1, the V gene TRBV6-6, with 7 positions matching TRBD2. Germline-derived CDR1 and CDR2 are MNHNY and SVGAGI (reference sequence). The CDR3 consists of 16 residues. Trimming at V came to 4 bases and at J to 0 bases, leaving 6 bases not matched to a gene. The CDR3 sequence is CASSSTGLSSYNEQFF. The DNA for the CDR3 is TGTGCCAGCAGTTCCACGGGACTAAGCTCCTACAATGAGCAGTTCTTC.

The V call is TRBV5-4, the J call TRBJ2-2; 12 nucleotides align to TRBD2. Germline V CDR1 and CDR2: SGHNT, YYREEE (reference sequence). The J segment lost 6 bases and the V segment lost 6 bases, leaving 9 bases of the junction unmatched. The CDR3 covers 16 residues. The CDR3 loop is CASTTTGLAGPGELFF. The CDR3 nucleotides are TGTGCCAGCACCACCACTGGACTAGCGGGACCCGGGGAGCTGTTTTTT.

V and J are TRBV7-8 and TRBJ1-1, with TRBD1 matching over 7 bases. With V trimmed by 5 bases and J by 1 base, 7 bases remained unmatched. The length of the CDR3 is 15 residues. The germline CDR1 and CDR2 sequences are SGHVS and FQNEAQ. CDR3 protein: CASSHRDSPNTEAFF. Here the CDR3 DNA reads TGTGCCAGCAGCCACAGGGACAGCCCGAACACTGAAGCTTTCTTT.

The rearrangement links TRBV28 to TRBJ1-5; D possibly corresponds to TRBD1 (5 bases). CDR1 MDHEN and CDR2 SYDVKM come from the germline V gene. This CDR3 region has 13 residues. Trimming removed 3 bases from V and 4 bases from J, with 7 bases in between. CDR3 amino acids: CASSFQGNQPQHF. CDR3 bases: TGTGCCAGCAGTTTTCAGGGTAATCAGCCCCAGCATTTT. Using reference TRBV28 and TRBJ1-5 for the parts outside the CDR3, the full variable domain is DVKVTQSSRYLVKRTGEKVFLECVQDMDHENMFWYRQDPGLGLRLIYFSYDVKMKEKGDIPEGYSVSREKKERFSLILESASTNQTSMYLCASSFQGNQPQHFGDGTRLSIL.

In its sample, this clone was seen a few times. The genes are TRBV19 and TRBJ2-7, with 9 bases lining up with TRBD1. CDR1 is LNHDA and CDR2 is SQIVND in the germline V gene (reference sequence). The CDR3 consists of 14 residues. V lost 4 bases and J lost 4; bases outside the gene matches: 5. CDR3 region: CASSTQTGGYEQYF. CDR3 sequence (DNA): TGTGCCAGTAGTACCCAGACAGGGGGGTACGAGCAGTACTTC.

V gene TRBV7-9 combines with J gene TRBJ1-1; weak D call: TRBD1 (6 bases). The CDR3 has 14 residues. Trimming removed 1 base at V and 7 bases at J, with 13 bases between. Germline assignment: CDR1 SEHNR and CDR2 FQNEAQ (reference sequence). CDR3 DNA: TGTGCCAGCAGCTTAGTAGAGGGGGTCGGTGAAGCTTTCTTT. This encodes CASSLVEGVGEAFF.